These 10 T cell receptor beta chains originate from one sample sequenced in a study of shared T cell receptors in the human thymus. TCRdb keeps only in-frame clones here, not all; method: immunoSEQ multiplex PCR. The table includes about 730,000 clones, approximately 83% detected once. This same sample was also part of a study on human thymus T cells.

The sample taken for sequencing was thymocytes. These receptors all come from a girl under three years old with a congenital heart defect.

The chain has TRBV5-4 and TRBJ1-6; D unclear. CDR1 and CDR2 from the germline V gene are SGHNT and YYREEE (reference sequence). V lost 0 bases and J lost 7, with 8 bases in between. This CDR3 comprises 14 residues. CDR3: CASSLDRRNSPLHF. In DNA, the CDR3 is TGTGCCAGCAGCTTGGATCGGAGAAATTCACCCCTCCACTTT.

The gene calls are TRBV6-5 and TRBJ1-6; D remains unclear. The CDR3 extends over 16 amino acids. Trimming pared 2 bases from V and 0 bases from J, leaving 8 bases between. Germline CDR1 MNHEY, CDR2 SVGAGI. The CDR3 sequence: CASSYGWSSYNSPLHF. The CDR3 DNA follows: TGTGCCAGCAGTTACGGATGGAGCTCCTATAATTCACCCCTCCACTTT.

V usage is TRBV6-5 and J usage is TRBJ2-2; 7 bases agree with TRBD2. This CDR3 is 16 amino acids long. CDR1 and CDR2 (germline): MNHEY, SVGAGI. Losses at the gene ends were 4 bases for V and 1 base for J; bases not matched to a gene: 6. CDR3 sequence reads: CASSSHGRGNTGELFF. CDR3 DNA: TGTGCCAGCAGTTCCCATGGGAGGGGGAACACCGGGGAGCTGTTTTTT.

The chain uses TRBV19 and TRBJ2-7, with a possible D match to TRBD1 (6 bases). Trimming removed 1 base from V and 0 bases from J, with 10 bases in between. The germline V gene has CDR1 LNHDA and CDR2 SQIVND (reference sequence). The CDR3 is 15 residues long. The DNA of the CDR3 is TGTGCCAGTAGTATAGGGACAGCTAGCTCCTACGAGCAGTACTTC. It translates to CASSIGTASSYEQYF.

V is TRBV5-4 and J is TRBJ2-3, with D tentatively TRBD2 (6 bases). V was cut by 6 bases and J by 0 bases, with 11 bases left in between. Germline V CDR1 and CDR2: SGHNT, YYREEE (reference sequence). This CDR3 comprises 14 residues. The CDR3 coding sequence is TGTGCCAGCACTAGCGACCCTAGCACAGATACGCAGTATTTT. Protein: CASTSDPSTDTQYF.

The J gene is TRBJ1-2, the V gene TRBV28; 8 bases are shared with TRBD1. V shed 3 bases and J 3 bases; nucleotides not matched to a gene: 9. The CDR3 consists of 16 residues. CDR1 and CDR2 (germline): MDHEN, SYDVKM. The CDR3 loop reads CASSFPGGYLDYGYTF. The CDR3 nucleotides are TGTGCCAGCAGTTTCCCAGGGGGCTATTTGGACTATGGCTACACCTTC.

This clone was counted once. This rearrangement joins TRBV27 to TRBJ1-2; 8 bases are shared with TRBD1. V was pared by 5 bases and J by 3 bases, with 8 bases of the junction left unmatched. The CDR3 is made up of 15 amino acids. Germline V lookup: CDR1 MNHEY, CDR2 SMNVEV (reference sequence). The DNA for the CDR3 is TGTGCCAGCAGTAAAAGGGACAGGCACTACTATGGCTACACCTTC. Its protein is CASSKRDRHYYGYTF.

This clone was seen only once. The chain joins TRBV4-3 to TRBJ1-1; no clear D. The germline V gene has CDR1 LGHNA and CDR2 YSLEER. V dropped 1 base and J dropped 3 bases, with 15 bases sitting between them. The CDR3 has 16 amino acids. CDR3 amino acids: CASSQGGQEGDTEAFF. CDR3 nucleotides: TGCGCCAGCAGCCAAGGGGGTCAGGAGGGAGACACTGAAGCTTTCTTT.

The gene calls are TRBV4-3 and TRBJ1-6; D is unresolved. CDR3 length: 19 amino acids. The germline V and J ends were trimmed by 0 bases and 2 bases, with 17 bases remaining between them. Germline V gene lookup returns CDR1 LGHNA and CDR2 YSLEER. In nucleotides, the CDR3 is TGCGCCAGCAGCCAAGACCGACCACTGGAGAGGACCTATAATTCACCCCTCCACTTT. Its translation is CASSQDRPLERTYNSPLHF.

The rearrangement joins TRBV4-3 to TRBJ1-6; D is ambiguous. Germline V CDR1 and CDR2: LGHNA, YSLEER. The CDR3 consists of 14 residues. Deletions cut 1 base from V and 3 bases from J, with 4 bases between. The DNA for the CDR3 is TGCGCCAGCAGCCAAGCGGGCTATAATTCACCCCTCCACTTT. Residues: CASSQAGYNSPLHF.